This T cell receptor (beta chain) was profiled in a study of OX40 agonist ivuxolimab in advanced cancers. Across the study: Among those enrolled, mean age was roughly 55 years (range roughly 23 to 79) and 75% to 90% were male.

Here immunoSEQ multiplex PCR was the method, and the copy in TCRdb shows in-frame clones only, minus some. This table has 65,000 to 90,000 clones, 85% to 90% appearing once. V gave up 4 bases and J gave up 10 bases, with 17 bases separating them. The CDR3 is 12 amino acids. The V gene's germline CDR1 is SQVTM and CDR2 ANQGSEA. Findings and limits, study-wide: Partial responders treated at 0.1-3.0 mg/kg exhibited clonal expansion among the lowest measured.

This clone was observed a single time. What it recognizes is unknown. This chain uses TRBV29-1 with TRBJ2-7; D unclear. The sequence derives from an adult with an advanced solid tumor such as melanoma, head and neck, liver or kidney cancer. The sequenced sample was CD4+ or CD8+ T cells sorted from blood, obtained in a trial of the OX40 agonist ivuxolimab. CDR3 in DNA: TGCAGCGTTGGACAAACGTTAAGGGAACAGTACTTC. Protein product: CSVGQTLREQYF.